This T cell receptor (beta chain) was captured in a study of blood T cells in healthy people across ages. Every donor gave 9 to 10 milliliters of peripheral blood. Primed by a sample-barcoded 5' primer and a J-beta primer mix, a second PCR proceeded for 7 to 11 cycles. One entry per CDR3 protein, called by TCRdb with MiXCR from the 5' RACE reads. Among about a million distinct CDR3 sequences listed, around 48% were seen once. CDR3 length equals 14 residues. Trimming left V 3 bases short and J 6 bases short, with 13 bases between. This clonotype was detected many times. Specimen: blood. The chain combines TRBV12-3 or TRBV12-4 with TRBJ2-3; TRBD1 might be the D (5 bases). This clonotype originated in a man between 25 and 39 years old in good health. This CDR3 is CASSFRQGSDTQYF. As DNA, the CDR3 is TGTGCCAGCAGTTTCCGGCAGGGCAGCGATACGCAGTATTTT.